The clone carrying this T cell receptor beta chain was counted at least ten times. Trimming took 0 bases from V and 7 from J; bases not matched to a gene: 12. In germline, CDR1 is MNHNS, CDR2 SASEGT. The CDR3 is 17 residues long. This sample is part of a study of blood T cell repertoires in COVID-19. Turning to the study itself: Samples taken during acute and convalescent COVID-19 were collected in the United States, Italy and Spain. Sources were T cells, B-cell-depleted T cells, or PBMCs; the material itself was cDNA or gDNA.

Original processing methods: Nucleated cell number was recorded as an estimate derived from reference gene primer amplification. Data came from immunoSEQ multiplex PCR; TCRdb stores just in-frame clones and leaves some out. Clone size and the V and J calls come from that table; the DNA yielded D and trimming. The table has approximately 170,000 clones, around four fifths seen once; the top ten hold approximately 11%. Sequences were obtained from peripheral blood. The chain carries TRBV6-1 and TRBJ1-5; 7 nucleotides agree with TRBD1. The sequence came from a human donor in a cohort sampled during active COVID-19. In nucleotides, the CDR3 is TGTGCCAGCAGTGAAGCCTCTACAGGGGAATCCGGCCAGCCCCAGCATTTT. This sequence encodes CASSEASTGESGQPQHF.